This is a list of T cell receptor beta chains from one sample in a study of shared clonotypes between healthy human individuals. Clones were sequenced by immunoSEQ multiplex PCR, and TCRdb holds only the in-frame ones, with some missing. Altogether 2 million to 2.5 million clones are present, 85% to 95% being singletons, with the ten largest covering 0.35% to 0.45%. What was sequenced was naive CD4+ T cells from PBMCs. The source is a man in his late teens or twenties in good health. Some clones in this sample may be carry-over from other donors' samples. Both conserved end residues are part of each CDR3. The D gene is left open where the match is weak. Size is stated for part of the rows, as once, few or many counts, or as a class when the clone is expanded.

DNA	CDR3	D	size	V	J
TGTGCCAGTAGCAAAGGACCCTACGAGCAGTACTTC	CASSKGPYEQYF	.	.	TRBV19	TRBJ2-7
TGTGCCAGCAGTTTAAGTGGGGATTCACCCCTCCACTTT	CASSLSGDSPLHF	.	.	TRBV27	TRBJ1-6
TGTGCCAGCAGTCCCGCTGGACCGACCTATGGCTACACCTTC	CASSPAGPTYGYTF	.	.	TRBV28	TRBJ1-2
TGTGCCAGTAGTTGGCGGGAGGGCCTAGGTGAGCAGTACTTC	CASSWREGLGEQYF	TRBD2	.	TRBV19	TRBJ2-7
TGTGCCAGCAGCTTGTCGGGACTAGATACGCAGTATTTT	CASSLSGLDTQYF	.	.	TRBV11-1	TRBJ2-3
TGTGCCAGCTCACCGATTGACGGGAGGAACACTGAAGCTTTCTTT	CASSPIDGRNTEAFF	.	once	TRBV18	TRBJ1-1
TGTGCCAGCAGTTTGGAACTGTACAATTCACCCCTCCACTTT	CASSLELYNSPLHF	.	.	TRBV28	TRBJ1-6
TGCAGCGGGAATCGGGGTGGCTATGAGCAGTTCTTC	CSGNRGGYEQFF	.	.	TRBV29-1	TRBJ2-1
TGTGCCAGCAGCCCATGGGTAAGCGGGAGAAATGAGCAGTTCTTC	CASSPWVSGRNEQFF	TRBD2	.	TRBV7-2	TRBJ2-1
TGTGCCAGCAGTGACGTTGGCCCGGGGACTGAAGCTTTCTTT	CASSDVGPGTEAFF	.	.	TRBV6-5	TRBJ1-1
TGTGCCAGCAGTGAAGGGCAAGGAGGTACCTATGGCTACACCTTC	CASSEGQGGTYGYTF	.	.	TRBV6-1	TRBJ1-2
TGTGCCAGCAGTTCCATCCCTGGCACGCAGTATTTT	CASSSIPGTQYF	.	.	TRBV27	TRBJ2-3
TGTGCCAGCAGCTCGGGCCGGGCGCGGAATGAGCAGTTCTTC	CASSSGRARNEQFF	.	.	TRBV7-3	TRBJ2-1
TGCGCCAGCAGCCAAGCCGCCAGGGGCCTAGGGGAGACCCAGTACTTC	CASSQAARGLGETQYF	.	.	TRBV4-1	TRBJ2-5
TGTGCCAGCAGCTTACCAAGCGGGATTGAGACCCAGTACTTC	CASSLPSGIETQYF	TRBD2	.	TRBV7-9	TRBJ2-5
TGTGCCAGCAGCTTGACAGTTGTAACCGGGGAGCTGTTTTTT	CASSLTVVTGELFF	.	.	TRBV7-6	TRBJ2-2
TGTGCCAGCAGGATGATACAGGGCCCTAACTATGGCTACACCTTC	CASRMIQGPNYGYTF	.	.	TRBV6-1	TRBJ1-2
TGTGCCAGCAGGGAGGACAGAGATACGCAGTATTTT	CASREDRDTQYF	.	.	TRBV11-2	TRBJ2-3
TGTGCCAGCAGCTCCGGACAGAACACTGAAGCTTTCTTT	CASSSGQNTEAFF	.	.	TRBV11-3	TRBJ1-1
TGCGCCAGCAGCCTAGAGGGGGGCAGGGTTAACACCGGGGAGCTGTTTTTT	CASSLEGGRVNTGELFF	.	.	TRBV4-1	TRBJ2-2
TGTGCCAGCGGAGACGGACCCTCTGGAAACACCATATATTTT	CASGDGPSGNTIYF	.	.	TRBV6-5	TRBJ1-3
TGTGCCAGCAGCTTAGGCAGTTTTATGAACACTGAAGCTTTCTTT	CASSLGSFMNTEAFF	.	few	TRBV7-2	TRBJ1-1
TGCGCCAGCAGCTTGGTCGGGTTAGATACGCAGTATTTT	CASSLVGLDTQYF	.	few	TRBV5-1	TRBJ2-3
TGTGCCAGCAGTTTTAGGGTAGGCGGAGCGGGAGGACAAGAGACCCAGTACTTC	CASSFRVGGAGGQETQYF	TRBD2	.	TRBV27	TRBJ2-5
TGTGCCAGCAGCCCGAATGATTTGACTACGCAGTATTTT	CASSPNDLTTQYF	.	.	TRBV14	TRBJ2-3
TGTGCCAGCAGTCCCATGGGGGGCAAGCCCTACGAGCAGTACTTC	CASSPMGGKPYEQYF	.	.	TRBV7-3	TRBJ2-7
TGTGCCAGCAGCTTAAGGGCCGGGGACAGGAAAAATACCTACGAGCAGTACTTC	CASSLRAGDRKNTYEQYF	TRBD1	.	TRBV7-6	TRBJ2-7
TGTGCCAGCAGCTTAATACCGGACAGGGCCGGGGGTGAGCAGTTCTTC	CASSLIPDRAGGEQFF	TRBD1	.	TRBV7-2	TRBJ2-1
TGTGCCAGCAGTTTGGGCAGGGGGCCGGCGATGCCCCAGCATTTT	CASSLGRGPAMPQHF	TRBD1	.	TRBV28	TRBJ1-5
TGTGCAACTCATATGACCGGGCAAGGACGAAGTAATCAGCCCCAGCATTTT	CATHMTGQGRSNQPQHF	.	.	TRBV28	TRBJ1-5
TGTGCCAGCAGCCCTGGGGGCTCCTACGAGCAGTACTTC	CASSPGGSYEQYF	.	.	TRBV6-5	TRBJ2-7
TGCGCCAGCAGCCAAGGGGGCCGGGGCTACGAGCAGTACTTC	CASSQGGRGYEQYF	.	.	TRBV4-1	TRBJ2-7
TGCGCCAGCAGCGTCTATACCCCCGGGACGAGTGAGCAGTACTTC	CASSVYTPGTSEQYF	.	.	TRBV5-1	TRBJ2-7
TGCGCCAGCAGCTCCCCCCGGGAAGGAGATACGCAGTATTTT	CASSSPREGDTQYF	.	.	TRBV5-1	TRBJ2-3
TGTGCCAGCAGCTGGGGGAGGGGATCGAACACCGGGGAGCTGTTTTTT	CASSWGRGSNTGELFF	TRBD2	.	TRBV5-4	TRBJ2-2
TGCGCCAGCAGCCTGACAGGGGAGATTTACAATGAGCAGTTCTTC	CASSLTGEIYNEQFF	TRBD1	.	TRBV5-1	TRBJ2-1
TGTGCCAGCCGGAGGGGGCCGAGCACCTACGAGCAGTACTTC	CASRRGPSTYEQYF	.	.	TRBV28	TRBJ2-7
TGTGCCAGCAGTTTCGGCCCCCATCGTATGGGGGACACCATATATTTT	CASSFGPHRMGDTIYF	.	.	TRBV27	TRBJ1-3
TGTGCCAGCAGCATAGGAAGGAGGGAGACCCAGTACTTC	CASSIGRRETQYF	.	.	TRBV7-8	TRBJ2-5
TGTGCCAGCAGCTTAGGCCGGACAGTCCATGAAAAACTGTTTTTT	CASSLGRTVHEKLFF	.	.	TRBV7-9	TRBJ1-4
TGTGCCAGCGCCGAACCCGGGACAGGCGGCGAGCAGTACTTC	CASAEPGTGGEQYF	TRBD1	.	TRBV7-2	TRBJ2-7
TGTGCCAGCAGTGAAGGCGGAGGAGCTAACTATGGCTACACCTTC	CASSEGGGANYGYTF	.	.	TRBV6-1	TRBJ1-2
TGTGCCAGCAGTTTACTGGGGAGGGGTCAAGAGACCCAGTACTTC	CASSLLGRGQETQYF	TRBD2	.	TRBV28	TRBJ2-5
TGTGCCAGCACCCTACCCCCGGGGTGGGAAGCTTTCTTT	CASTLPPGWEAFF	.	.	TRBV5-5	TRBJ1-1
TGTGCCAGCAGCTTAGTTTCCACAGATACGCAGTATTTT	CASSLVSTDTQYF	.	.	TRBV7-9	TRBJ2-3
TGCGCCAGCAGCTTGGGACAGCTAATACGATCCGACACAGATACGCAGTATTTT	CASSLGQLIRSDTDTQYF	.	.	TRBV5-1	TRBJ2-3
TGTGCCAGCAGCTTAGCAACGGCAGGCCTCTCCTACGAGCAGTACTTC	CASSLATAGLSYEQYF	.	once	TRBV7-2	TRBJ2-7
TGTGCCAGCAACCAAAGGGCCAGCGGGGGTACCTACGAGCAGTACTTC	CASNQRASGGTYEQYF	TRBD2	once	TRBV7-2	TRBJ2-7
TGTGCCAGCAGATCACAGGGGGTTAGCAATCAGCCCCAGCATTTT	CASRSQGVSNQPQHF	TRBD1	.	TRBV2	TRBJ1-5
TGCAGCGGATTCAAGGACGGTGGGGAAGCTTTCTTT	CSGFKDGGEAFF	.	.	TRBV29-1	TRBJ1-1
TGTGCCAGCAGCCCCGACCGGTACTACAATGAGCAGTTCTTC	CASSPDRYYNEQFF	.	.	TRBV5-4	TRBJ2-1
TGTGCCTGGGGCTGGAGGGCGCCTGAGCAGTTCTTC	CAWGWRAPEQFF	.	.	TRBV30	TRBJ2-1
TGCGCCAGCCGGACAACTTTCGCCACTGAAGCTTTCTTT	CASRTTFATEAFF	.	.	TRBV5-1	TRBJ1-1
TGTGCCAGCAGTCTTTCCCGGACAGGAAAGCGTTCTAGCACAGATACGCAGTATTTT	CASSLSRTGKRSSTDTQYF	TRBD1	once	TRBV28	TRBJ2-3
TGTGCCAGCAGCCCCGCCCGCGGCCTCTCCCTCCCGCAGTATTTT	CASSPARGLSLPQYF	.	once	TRBV5-8	TRBJ2-3
TGTGCCAGCACCGACAGGGTGGGTGGCTACACCTTC	CASTDRVGGYTF	TRBD1	.	TRBV5-4	TRBJ1-2
TGTGCCAGCAGCCGCCGCGTCGTGACCAGGGAGTTCTTC	CASSRRVVTREFF	.	.	TRBV5-6	TRBJ2-1
TGTGCCAGTAGTCTGGGACGGTCGAGGGGGCCTGAAGCTTTCTTT	CASSLGRSRGPEAFF	TRBD1	once	TRBV19	TRBJ1-1
TGTGCCAGCAGTCGAGGGACAGAAAGCAATCAGCCCCAGCATTTT	CASSRGTESNQPQHF	TRBD1	.	TRBV6-1	TRBJ1-5
TGTGCCAGCAGCTCCAGGACTAGCAACACCGGGGAGCTGTTTTTT	CASSSRTSNTGELFF	TRBD2	.	TRBV7-9	TRBJ2-2